This TCR beta chain was observed in a study of Graves' ophthalmopathy and Graves' hyperthyroidism. This clonotype was counted ten times or more. Exclusion applied to patients with other autoimmune diseases, uncontrolled infections, pregnancy or lactation. Establishment of the diagnosis relied upon clinical symptoms, serum thyroxine, TRAb, thyroid ultrasound and orbital computed tomography. The CDR3 spans 11 residues. CDR1 and CDR2 (germline): LGHNT, FRNRAP. The V end lost 6 bases, the J end lost 5 bases, and 4 bases lay between the germline ends. RNA transcripts were the source from which TCR beta CDR3 regions were amplified. The library came from an HTBI-primed first-round RT-PCR and a second-round multiplex PCR. MiXCR, run by TCRdb on the multiplex PCR reads, gives a single entry per CDR3 protein. Of hundreds of thousands of distinct CDR3 sequences in the sample, about 38% were seen once.

This sequence joins TRBV12-5 and TRBJ1-4; D is unclear. The source material was peripheral blood. The TCR comes from an adult man with Graves' ophthalmopathy. The CDR3 loop reads CASGHNEKLFF. DNA of the CDR3: TGTGCTAGTGGCCACAATGAAAAACTGTTTTTT. Complete variable domain (other parts from reference TRBV12-5 and TRBJ1-4): DARVTQTPRHKVTEMGQEVTMRCQPILGHNTVFWYRQTMMQGLELLAYFRNRAPLDDSGMPKDRFSAEMPDATLATLKIQPSEPRDSAVYFCASGHNEKLFFGSGTQLSVL.